The clone carrying this T cell receptor beta chain was seen a handful of times. Its antigen is not identified. The data derive from a study of T cells in Graves' hyperthyroidism and ophthalmopathy. The study excluded patients with uncontrolled infection, other autoimmune disease, pregnancy or lactation. Broader study findings: Patients with ophthalmopathy were separated from those with stable hyperthyroidism by a 13 V-J model.

TCR beta CDR3 regions were amplified from RNA. During a first-round RT-PCR of the TCR CDR3, the HTBI primer set was used. In TCRdb, the multiplex PCR reads were re-called with MiXCR into one record per CDR3 protein. The top ten hold 55% to 60% of the sample, which has approximately 300,000 distinct CDR3 sequences, about 18% seen once. Sequencing input: blood. The source of this sequence is a woman in her fifties or sixties with Graves' ophthalmopathy.

The CDR3 is CASSSDAGSLIYGYTF. CDR3 sequence (DNA): TGCGCCAGCAGCTCAGACGCGGGCAGCCTGATCTATGGCTACACCTTC. The V gene is TRBV5-1, the J gene TRBJ1-2; no definite D call. The germline V gene encodes CDR1 SGHRS and CDR2 YFSETQ. This CDR3 spans 16 amino acids. V lost 3 bases, J lost 4 bases, and 19 bases lay in between.